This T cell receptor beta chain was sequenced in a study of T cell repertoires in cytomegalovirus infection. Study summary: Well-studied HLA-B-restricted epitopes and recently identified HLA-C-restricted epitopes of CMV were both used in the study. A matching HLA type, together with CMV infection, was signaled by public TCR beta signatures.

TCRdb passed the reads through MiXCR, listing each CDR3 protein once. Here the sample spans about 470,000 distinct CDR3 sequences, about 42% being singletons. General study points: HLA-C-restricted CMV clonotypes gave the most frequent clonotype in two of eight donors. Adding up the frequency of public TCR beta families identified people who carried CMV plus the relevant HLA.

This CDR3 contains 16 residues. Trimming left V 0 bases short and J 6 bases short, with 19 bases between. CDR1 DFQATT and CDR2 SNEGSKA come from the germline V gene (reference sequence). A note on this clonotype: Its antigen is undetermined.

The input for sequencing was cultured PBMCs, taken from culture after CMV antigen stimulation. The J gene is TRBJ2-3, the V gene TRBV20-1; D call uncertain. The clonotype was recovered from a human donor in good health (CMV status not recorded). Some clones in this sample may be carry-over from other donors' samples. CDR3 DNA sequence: TGCAGTGCTAGAGACCCTGGCCCACCCGGTTGGGATACGCAGTATTTT. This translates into CSARDPGPPGWDTQYF.